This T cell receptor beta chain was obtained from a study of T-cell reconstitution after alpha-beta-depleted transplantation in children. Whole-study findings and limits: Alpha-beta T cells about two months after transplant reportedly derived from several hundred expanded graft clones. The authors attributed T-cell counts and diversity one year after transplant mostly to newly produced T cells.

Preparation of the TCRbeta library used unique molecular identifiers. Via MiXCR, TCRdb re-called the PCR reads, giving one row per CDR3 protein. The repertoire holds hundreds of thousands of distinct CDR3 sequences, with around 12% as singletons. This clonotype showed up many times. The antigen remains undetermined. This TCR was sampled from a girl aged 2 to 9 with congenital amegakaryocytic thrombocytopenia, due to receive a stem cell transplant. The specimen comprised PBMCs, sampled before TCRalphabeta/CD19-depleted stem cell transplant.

This CDR3 reads CASSYSKGTLPYF. The CDR3 region has the DNA TGTGCCAGCAGTTACTCAAAAGGGACTCTTCCGTACTTC. The chain is built from TRBV6-6 and TRBJ2-7, with a weak D call TRBD2 (6 bases). Trimming left V 0 bases short and J 12 bases short, with 15 bases between. CDR3 length: 13 amino acids. Germline V gene data show CDR1 as MNHNY and CDR2 as SVGAGI (reference sequence).